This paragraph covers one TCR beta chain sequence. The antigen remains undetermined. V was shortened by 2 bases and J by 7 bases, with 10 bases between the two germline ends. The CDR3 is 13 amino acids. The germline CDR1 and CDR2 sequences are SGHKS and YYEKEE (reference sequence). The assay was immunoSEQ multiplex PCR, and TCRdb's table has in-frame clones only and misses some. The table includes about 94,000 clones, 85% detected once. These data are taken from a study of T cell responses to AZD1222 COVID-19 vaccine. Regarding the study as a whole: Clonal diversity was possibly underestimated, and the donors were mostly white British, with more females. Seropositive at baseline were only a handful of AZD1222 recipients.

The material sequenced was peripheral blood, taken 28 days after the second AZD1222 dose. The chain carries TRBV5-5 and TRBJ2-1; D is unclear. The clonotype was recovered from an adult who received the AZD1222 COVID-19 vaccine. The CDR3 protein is CASSLYPSNEQFF. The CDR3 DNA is TGTGCCAGCAGCTTATACCCGAGTAATGAGCAGTTCTTC.